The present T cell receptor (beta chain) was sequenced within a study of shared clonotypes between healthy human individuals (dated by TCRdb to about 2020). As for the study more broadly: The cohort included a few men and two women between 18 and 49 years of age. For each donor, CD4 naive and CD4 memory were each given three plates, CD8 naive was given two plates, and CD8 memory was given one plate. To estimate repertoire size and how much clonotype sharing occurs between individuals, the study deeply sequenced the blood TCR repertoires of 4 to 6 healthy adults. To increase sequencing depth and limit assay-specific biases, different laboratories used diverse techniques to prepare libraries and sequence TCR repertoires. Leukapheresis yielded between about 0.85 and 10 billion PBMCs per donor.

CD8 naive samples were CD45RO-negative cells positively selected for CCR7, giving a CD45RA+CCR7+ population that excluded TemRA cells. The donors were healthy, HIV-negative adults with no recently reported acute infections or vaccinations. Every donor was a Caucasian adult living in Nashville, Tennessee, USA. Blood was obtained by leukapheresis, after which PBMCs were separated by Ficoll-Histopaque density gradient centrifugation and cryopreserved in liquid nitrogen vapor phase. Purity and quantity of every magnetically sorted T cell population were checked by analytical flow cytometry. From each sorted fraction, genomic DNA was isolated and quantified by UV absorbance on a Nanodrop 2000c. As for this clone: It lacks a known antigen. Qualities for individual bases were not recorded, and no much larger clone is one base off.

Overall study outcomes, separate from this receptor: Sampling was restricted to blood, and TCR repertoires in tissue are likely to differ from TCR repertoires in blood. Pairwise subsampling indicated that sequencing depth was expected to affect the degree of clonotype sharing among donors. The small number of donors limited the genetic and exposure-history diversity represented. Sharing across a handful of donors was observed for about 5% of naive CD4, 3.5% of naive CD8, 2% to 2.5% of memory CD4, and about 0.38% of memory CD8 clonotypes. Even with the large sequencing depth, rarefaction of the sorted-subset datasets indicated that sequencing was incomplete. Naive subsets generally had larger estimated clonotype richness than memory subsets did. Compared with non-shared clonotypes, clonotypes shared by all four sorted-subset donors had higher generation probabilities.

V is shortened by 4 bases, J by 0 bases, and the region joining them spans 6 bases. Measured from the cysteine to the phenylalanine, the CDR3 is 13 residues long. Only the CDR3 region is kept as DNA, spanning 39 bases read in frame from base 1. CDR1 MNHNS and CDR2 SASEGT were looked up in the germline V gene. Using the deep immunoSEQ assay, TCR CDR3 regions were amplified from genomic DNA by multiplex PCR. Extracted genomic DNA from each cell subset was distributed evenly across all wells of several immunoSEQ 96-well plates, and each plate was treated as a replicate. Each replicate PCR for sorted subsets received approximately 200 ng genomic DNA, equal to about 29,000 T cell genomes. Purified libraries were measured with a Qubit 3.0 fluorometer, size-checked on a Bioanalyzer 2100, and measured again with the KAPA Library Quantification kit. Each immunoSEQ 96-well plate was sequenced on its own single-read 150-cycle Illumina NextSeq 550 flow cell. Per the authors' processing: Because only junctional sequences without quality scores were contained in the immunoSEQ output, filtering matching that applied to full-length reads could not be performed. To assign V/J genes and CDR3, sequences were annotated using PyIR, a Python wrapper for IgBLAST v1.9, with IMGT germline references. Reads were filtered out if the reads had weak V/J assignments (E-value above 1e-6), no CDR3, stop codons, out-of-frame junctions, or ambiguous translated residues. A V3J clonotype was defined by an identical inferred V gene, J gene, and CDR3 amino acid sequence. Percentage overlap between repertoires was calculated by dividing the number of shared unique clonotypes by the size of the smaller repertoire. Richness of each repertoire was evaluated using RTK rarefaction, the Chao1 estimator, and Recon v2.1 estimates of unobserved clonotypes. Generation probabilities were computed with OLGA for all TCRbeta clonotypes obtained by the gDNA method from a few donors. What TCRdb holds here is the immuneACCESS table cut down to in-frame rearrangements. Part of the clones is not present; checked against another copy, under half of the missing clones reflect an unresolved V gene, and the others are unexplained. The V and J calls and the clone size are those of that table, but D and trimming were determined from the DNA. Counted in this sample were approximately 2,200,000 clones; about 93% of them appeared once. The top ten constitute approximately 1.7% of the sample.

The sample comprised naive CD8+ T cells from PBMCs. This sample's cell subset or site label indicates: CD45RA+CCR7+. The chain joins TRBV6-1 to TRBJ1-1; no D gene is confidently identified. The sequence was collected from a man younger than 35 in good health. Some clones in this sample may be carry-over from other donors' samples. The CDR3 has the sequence CASSGPLNTEAFF. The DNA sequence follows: TGTGCCAGCAGTGGACCATTGAACACTGAAGCTTTCTTT.